This T cell receptor (beta chain) was recorded in a study of T cells after yellow fever vaccination. Study-wide background: It was SMART-Seq v4 Ultra Low Input that prepared the fractions with low cell numbers.

Each CDR3 protein is one row after TCRdb ran MiXCR on the 5' RACE reads. In the table there are around 530,000 distinct CDR3 sequences, about 15% of which are singletons. Study-wide results and limits: Reappearing after the booster were most of the clones from primary vaccination (roughly 95% CD4, 88% CD8).

A word on this clonotype: No antigen is known for it.

This CDR3 contains 15 residues. With 1 base clipped from V and 1 base from J, the junction kept 1 base outside the gene matches. Germline loops: CDR1 DFQATT, CDR2 SNEGSKA (reference sequence). The sample here was PBMCs, taken more than 4 days after the first yellow fever vaccination. The sequence derives from a man aged 18 to 29 who received the YFV17D yellow fever vaccine. The V call is TRBV20-1, the J call TRBJ2-2; TRBD1 matches 9 bases. This CDR3 is CSARGTGVNTGELFF. CDR3 in DNA: TGCAGTGCTAGAGGGACAGGGGTGAACACCGGGGAGCTGTTTTTT.